The T cell receptor (beta chain) under discussion was sequenced for a study of CXCR3-negative and CXCR3-positive naive CD8 T cells. Study-wide results and limits: Fresh PBMCs served for most assays, and CXCR3 expression fell partially after cryopreservation. Naive cells that were CXCR3-negative or CXCR3-positive used TRBV-TRBJ genes alike, while memory cells diverged.

On this clonotype: Its antigen is undetermined.

The authors prepared UMI-labeled TRB cDNA libraries by 5' RACE. TCRdb re-called the 5' RACE reads, yielding one record per CDR3 amino acid sequence without DNA. Its table lists tens of thousands of distinct CDR3 sequences. Germline CDR1 MNHEY, CDR2 SVGAGI. The CDR3 loop spans 15 amino acids. V usage is TRBV6-5 and J usage is TRBJ1-1; TCRdb returns TRBD1, unconfirmable since there is no DNA. This TCR was sampled from a human donor in good health. Some clones in this sample may be carry-over from other donors' samples. The specimen was naive CXCR3- CD8+ T cells from blood. Stated subset: CD45RO-CCR7+CD27+CD95- naive CD8+ T cells lacking CXCR3 (TNR3-). This CDR3 reads CASSYSLGGSSEAFF.